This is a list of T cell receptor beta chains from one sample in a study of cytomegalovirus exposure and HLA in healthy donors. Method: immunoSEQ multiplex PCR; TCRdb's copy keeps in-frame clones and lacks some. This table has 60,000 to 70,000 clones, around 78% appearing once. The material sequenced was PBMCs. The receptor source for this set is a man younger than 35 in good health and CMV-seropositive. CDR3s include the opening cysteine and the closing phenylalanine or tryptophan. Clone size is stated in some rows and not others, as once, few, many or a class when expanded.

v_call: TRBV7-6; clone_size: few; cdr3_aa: CASSSSTGEGGYTF
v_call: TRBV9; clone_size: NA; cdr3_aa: CASSGTEMNTEAFF
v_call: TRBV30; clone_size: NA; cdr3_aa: CAWGETGYNEQFF
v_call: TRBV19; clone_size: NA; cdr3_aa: CASTDRVRTGELFF
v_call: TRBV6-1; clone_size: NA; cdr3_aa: CASSDLAGSYNEQFF
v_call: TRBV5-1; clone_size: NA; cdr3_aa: CASSREGQGYEQYF
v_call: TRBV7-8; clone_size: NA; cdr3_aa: CASSYRTGMNTEAFF
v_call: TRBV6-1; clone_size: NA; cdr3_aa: CASSELGVVGTEAFF
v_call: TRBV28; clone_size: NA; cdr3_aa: CAVRGGYGYTF
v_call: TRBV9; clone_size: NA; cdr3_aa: CASSVETGTEAFF
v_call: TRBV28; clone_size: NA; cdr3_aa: CASYRQTWTEAFF
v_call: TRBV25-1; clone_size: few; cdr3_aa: CASSEAAGTGGPEAFF
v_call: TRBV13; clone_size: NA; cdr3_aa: CASSSDRENTEAFF
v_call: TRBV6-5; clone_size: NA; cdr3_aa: CASSYGSEQYF
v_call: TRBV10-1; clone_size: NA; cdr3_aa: CASSESIPGRYTF
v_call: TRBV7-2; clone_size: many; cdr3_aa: CASSPELAGGPTYEQYF
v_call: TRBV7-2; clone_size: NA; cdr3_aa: CASSLEGSTDTQYF
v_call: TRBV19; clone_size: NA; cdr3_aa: CASSIAVTGELFF
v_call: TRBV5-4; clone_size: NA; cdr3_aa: CASSLNGRLHEQYF
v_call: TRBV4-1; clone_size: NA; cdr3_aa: CASSRFELAGGDTDTQYF
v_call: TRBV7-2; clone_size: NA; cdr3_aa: CASSLGWPRPYEQYF
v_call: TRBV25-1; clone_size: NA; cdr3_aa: CASSDLYYGYTF
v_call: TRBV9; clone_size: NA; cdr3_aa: CASSGSGGDTGELFF
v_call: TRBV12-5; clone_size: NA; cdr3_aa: CASGLDPGAYEQYF
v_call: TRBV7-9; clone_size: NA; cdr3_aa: CASSLAWGDDSNQPQHF
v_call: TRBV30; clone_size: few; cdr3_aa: CAWSVGTSGQETQYF
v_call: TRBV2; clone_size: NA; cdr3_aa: CASSAPRGSYEQYF
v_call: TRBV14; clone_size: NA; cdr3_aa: CASSHNGIGYNEQFF
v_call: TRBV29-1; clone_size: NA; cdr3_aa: CSVDPRGRDRAPYEQYF
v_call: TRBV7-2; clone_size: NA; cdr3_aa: CASSLFQARGGADTQYF
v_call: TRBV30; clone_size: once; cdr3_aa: CAWSLVGTAGNQPQHF
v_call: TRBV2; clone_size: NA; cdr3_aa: CASSGVGQGSYGYTF
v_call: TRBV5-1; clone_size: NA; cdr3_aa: CASSLEDSHRTEAFF
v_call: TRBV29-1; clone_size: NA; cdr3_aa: CSVGQAYEQYF
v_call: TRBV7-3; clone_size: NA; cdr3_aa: CASSLQVDTEAFF
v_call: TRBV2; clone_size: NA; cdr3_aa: CASSERGYGYTF
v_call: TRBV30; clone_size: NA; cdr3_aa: CAWSDRDGQPQHF
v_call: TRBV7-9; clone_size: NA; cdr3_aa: CASSLGGGPNTEAFF
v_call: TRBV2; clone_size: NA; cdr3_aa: CASRKGVADTQYF
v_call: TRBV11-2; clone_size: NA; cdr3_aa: CASSLAGAFVSDEQFF
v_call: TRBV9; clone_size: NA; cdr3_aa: CASALGGANTGELFF